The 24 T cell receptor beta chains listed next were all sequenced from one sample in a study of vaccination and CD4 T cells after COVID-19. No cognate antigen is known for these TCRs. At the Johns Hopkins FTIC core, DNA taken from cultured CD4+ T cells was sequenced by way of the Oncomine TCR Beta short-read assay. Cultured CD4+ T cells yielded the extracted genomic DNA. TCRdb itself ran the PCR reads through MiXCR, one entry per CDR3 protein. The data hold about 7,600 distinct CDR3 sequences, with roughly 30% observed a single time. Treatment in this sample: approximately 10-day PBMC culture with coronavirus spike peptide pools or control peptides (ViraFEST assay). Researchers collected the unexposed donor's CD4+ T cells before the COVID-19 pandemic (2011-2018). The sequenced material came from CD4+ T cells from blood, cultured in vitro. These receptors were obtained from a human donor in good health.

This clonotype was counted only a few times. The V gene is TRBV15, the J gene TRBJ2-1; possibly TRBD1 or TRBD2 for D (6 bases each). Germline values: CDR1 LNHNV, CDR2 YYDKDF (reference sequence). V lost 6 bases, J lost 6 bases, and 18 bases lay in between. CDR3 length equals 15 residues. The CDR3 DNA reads TGTGCCACCAGAAGGGAGGACAGACAATCCAATGAGCAGTTCTTC. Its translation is CATRREDRQSNEQFF.

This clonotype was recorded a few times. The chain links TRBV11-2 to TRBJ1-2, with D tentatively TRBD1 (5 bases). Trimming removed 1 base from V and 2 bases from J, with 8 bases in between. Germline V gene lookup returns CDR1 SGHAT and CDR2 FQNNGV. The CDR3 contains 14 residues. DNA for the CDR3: TGTGCCAGCAGCTTAGCGTGGGGGAACTATGGCTACACCTTC. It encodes CASSLAWGNYGYTF. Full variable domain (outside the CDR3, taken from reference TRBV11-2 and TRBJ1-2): EAGVAQSPRYKIIEKRQSVAFWCNPISGHATLYWYQQILGQGPKLLIQFQNNGVVDDSQLPKDRFSAERLKGVDSTLKIQPAKLEDSAVYLCASSLAWGNYGYTFGSGTRLTVV.

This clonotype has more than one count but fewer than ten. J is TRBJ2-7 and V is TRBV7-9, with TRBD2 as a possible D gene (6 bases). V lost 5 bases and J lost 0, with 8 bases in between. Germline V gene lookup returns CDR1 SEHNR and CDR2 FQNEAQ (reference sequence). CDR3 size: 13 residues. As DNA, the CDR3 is TGTGCCAGCAGCGGGGACTTCTCCTACGAGCAGTACTTC. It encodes CASSGDFSYEQYF.

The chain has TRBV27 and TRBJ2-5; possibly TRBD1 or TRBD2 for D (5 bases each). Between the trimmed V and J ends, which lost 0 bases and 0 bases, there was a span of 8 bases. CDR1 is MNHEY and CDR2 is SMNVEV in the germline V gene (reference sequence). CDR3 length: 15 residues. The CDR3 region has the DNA TGTGCCAGCAGTTTATCGTGGGGGTACCAAGAGACCCAGTACTTC. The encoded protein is CASSLSWGYQETQYF.

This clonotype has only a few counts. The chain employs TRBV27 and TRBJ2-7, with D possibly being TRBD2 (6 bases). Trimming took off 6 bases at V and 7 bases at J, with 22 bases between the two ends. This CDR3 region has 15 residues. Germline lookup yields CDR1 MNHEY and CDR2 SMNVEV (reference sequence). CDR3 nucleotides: TGTGCCAGCAGAGCCTCCCGGGACTCAATAGTGGAGCAGTACTTC. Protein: CASRASRDSIVEQYF.

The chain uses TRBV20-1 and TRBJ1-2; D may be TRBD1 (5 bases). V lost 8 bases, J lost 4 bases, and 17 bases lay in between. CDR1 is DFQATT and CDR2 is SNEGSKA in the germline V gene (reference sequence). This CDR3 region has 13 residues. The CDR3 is CSSARGLSYGYTF. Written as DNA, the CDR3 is TGCAGTTCCGCCCGGGGACTGTCCTATGGCTACACCTTC.

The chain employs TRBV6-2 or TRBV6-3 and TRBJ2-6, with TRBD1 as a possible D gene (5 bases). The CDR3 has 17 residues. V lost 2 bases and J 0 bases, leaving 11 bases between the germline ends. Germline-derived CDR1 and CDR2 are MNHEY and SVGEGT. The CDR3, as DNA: TGTGCCAGCAGTTACGGAGACAGACGCTCTGGGGCCAACGTCCTGACTTTC. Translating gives CASSYGDRRSGANVLTF.

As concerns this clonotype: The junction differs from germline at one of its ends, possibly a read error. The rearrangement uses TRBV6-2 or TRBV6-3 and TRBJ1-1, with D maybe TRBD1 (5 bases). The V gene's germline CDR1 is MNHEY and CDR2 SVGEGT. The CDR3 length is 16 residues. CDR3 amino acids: CASSYWPTGQDTEAFF. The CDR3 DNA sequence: TGTGCCAGCAGCTACTGGCCGACGGGGCAGGACACTGAAGCTTTCTTT.

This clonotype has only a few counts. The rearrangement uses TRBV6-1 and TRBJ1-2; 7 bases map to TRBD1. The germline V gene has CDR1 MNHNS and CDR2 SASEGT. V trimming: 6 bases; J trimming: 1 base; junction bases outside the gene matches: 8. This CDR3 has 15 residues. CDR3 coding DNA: TGTGCCAGCAGAGAGGGACAGACCCATAACTATGGCTACACCTTC. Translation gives CASREGQTHNYGYTF.

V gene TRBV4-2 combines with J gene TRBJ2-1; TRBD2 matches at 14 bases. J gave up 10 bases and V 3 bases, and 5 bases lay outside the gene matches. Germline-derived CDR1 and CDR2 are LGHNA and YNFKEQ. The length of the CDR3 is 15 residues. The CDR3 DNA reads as TGTGCCAGCAGCCAGGGGACTAGCGGGAGCGGGGAGCAGTTCTTC. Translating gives CASSQGTSGSGEQFF.

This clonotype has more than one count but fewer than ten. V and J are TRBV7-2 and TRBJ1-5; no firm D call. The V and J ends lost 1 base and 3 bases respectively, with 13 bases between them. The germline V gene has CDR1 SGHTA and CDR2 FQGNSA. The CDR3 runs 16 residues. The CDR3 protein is CASSLDTGRVNQPQHF. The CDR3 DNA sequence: TGTGCCAGCAGCTTAGATACGGGGAGAGTCAATCAGCCCCAGCATTTT.

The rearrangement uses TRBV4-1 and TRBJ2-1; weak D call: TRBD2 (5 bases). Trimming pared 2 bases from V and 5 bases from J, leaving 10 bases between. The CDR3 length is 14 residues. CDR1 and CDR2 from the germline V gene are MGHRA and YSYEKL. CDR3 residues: CASSQLTSNNEQFF. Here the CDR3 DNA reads TGCGCCAGCAGCCAACTCACTAGTAACAATGAGCAGTTCTTC.

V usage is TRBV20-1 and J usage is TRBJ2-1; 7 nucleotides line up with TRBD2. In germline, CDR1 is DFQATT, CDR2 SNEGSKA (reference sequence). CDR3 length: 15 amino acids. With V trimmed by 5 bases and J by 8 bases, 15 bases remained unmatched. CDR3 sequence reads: CSAGNRAGASDEQFF. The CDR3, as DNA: TGCAGTGCTGGGAATCGGGCGGGAGCTTCCGATGAGCAGTTCTTC.

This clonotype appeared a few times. The CDR3 sequence: CASSLWAGGEETQYF. CDR3 nucleotides: TGTGCCAGCAGTTTATGGGCAGGGGGCGAAGAGACCCAGTACTTC. V usage is TRBV12-3 or TRBV12-4 and J usage is TRBJ2-5; TRBD1 agrees at 8 bases. The CDR3 spans 15 residues. Trimming removed 2 bases from V and 3 bases from J; junction bases left unmatched: 5.

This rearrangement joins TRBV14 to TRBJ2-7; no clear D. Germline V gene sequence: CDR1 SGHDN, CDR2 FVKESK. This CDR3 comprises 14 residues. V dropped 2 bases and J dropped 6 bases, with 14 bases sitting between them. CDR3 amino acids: CASSQRVSLGEQYF. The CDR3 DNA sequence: TGTGCCAGCAGCCAAAGGGTCTCCCTCGGCGAGCAGTACTTC. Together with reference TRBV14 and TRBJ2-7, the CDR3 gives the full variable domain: EAGVTQFPSHSVIEKGQTVTLRCDPISGHDNLYWYRRVMGKEIKFLLHFVKESKQDESGMPNNRFLAERTGGTYSTLKVQPAELEDSGVYFCASSQRVSLGEQYFGPGTRLTVT.

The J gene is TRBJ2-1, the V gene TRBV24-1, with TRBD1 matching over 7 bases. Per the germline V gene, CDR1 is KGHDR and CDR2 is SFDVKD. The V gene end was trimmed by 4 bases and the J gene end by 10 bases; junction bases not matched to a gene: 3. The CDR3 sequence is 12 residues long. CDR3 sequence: CATSDTDREQFF. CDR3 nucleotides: TGTGCCACCAGTGACACGGACAGGGAGCAGTTCTTC.

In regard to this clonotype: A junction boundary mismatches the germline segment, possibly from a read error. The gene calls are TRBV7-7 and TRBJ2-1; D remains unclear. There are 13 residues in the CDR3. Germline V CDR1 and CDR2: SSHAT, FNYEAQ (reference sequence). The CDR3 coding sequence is TGTGCTAGCAGCTTTCGGGCTTACAATGAGCAGTTCTTC. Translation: CASSFRAYNEQFF.

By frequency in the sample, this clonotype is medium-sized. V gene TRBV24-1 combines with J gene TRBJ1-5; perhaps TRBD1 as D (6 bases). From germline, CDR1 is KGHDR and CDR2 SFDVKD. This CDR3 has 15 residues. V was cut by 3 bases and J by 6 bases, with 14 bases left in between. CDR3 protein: CATSDGGLRGQPQHF. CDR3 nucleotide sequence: TGTGCCACCAGTGATGGGGGGCTGAGAGGTCAGCCCCAGCATTTT.

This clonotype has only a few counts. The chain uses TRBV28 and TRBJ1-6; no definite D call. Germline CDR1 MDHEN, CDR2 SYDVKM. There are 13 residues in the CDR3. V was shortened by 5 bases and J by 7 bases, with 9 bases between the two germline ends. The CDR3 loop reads CASSPTWNSPLHF. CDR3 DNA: TGTGCCAGCAGTCCCACGTGGAATTCACCCCTCCACTTT.

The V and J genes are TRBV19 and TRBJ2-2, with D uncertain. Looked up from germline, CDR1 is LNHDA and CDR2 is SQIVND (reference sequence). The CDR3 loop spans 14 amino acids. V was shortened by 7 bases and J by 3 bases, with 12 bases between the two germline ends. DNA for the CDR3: TGTGCCAGTAAAAACCCTGAACACACCGGGGAGCTGTTTTTT. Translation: CASKNPEHTGELFF.

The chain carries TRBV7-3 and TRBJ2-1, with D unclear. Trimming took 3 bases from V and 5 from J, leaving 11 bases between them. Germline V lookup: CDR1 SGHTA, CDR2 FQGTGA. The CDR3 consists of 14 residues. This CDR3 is CASSLGRTNNEQFF. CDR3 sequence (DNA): TGTGCCAGCAGCTTGGGTCGAACCAACAATGAGCAGTTCTTC.

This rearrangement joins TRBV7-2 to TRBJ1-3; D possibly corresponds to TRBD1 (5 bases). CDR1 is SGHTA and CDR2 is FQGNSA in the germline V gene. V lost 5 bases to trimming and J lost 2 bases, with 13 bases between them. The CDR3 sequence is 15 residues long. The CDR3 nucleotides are TGTGCCAGCAGCCCTCAGGCAGGGACTGGAAACACCATATATTTT. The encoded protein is CASSPQAGTGNTIYF.

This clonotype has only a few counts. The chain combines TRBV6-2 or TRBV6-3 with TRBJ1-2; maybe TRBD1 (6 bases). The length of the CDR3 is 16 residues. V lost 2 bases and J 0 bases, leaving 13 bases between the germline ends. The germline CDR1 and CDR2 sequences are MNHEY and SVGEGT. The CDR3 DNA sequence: TGTGCCAGCAGTTACGCCGGACAGTCTGCTAACTATGGCTACACCTTC. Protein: CASSYAGQSANYGYTF.

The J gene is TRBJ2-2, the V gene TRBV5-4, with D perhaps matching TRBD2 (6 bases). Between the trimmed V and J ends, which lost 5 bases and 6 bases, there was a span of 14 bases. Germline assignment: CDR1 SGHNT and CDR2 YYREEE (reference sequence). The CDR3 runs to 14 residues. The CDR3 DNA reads TGTGCCAGCAGGTCGGTGGGAGGCCCCGGGGAGCTGTTTTTT. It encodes CASRSVGGPGELFF.